Listed below are T cell receptor beta chains from one sample, sequenced in a study of blood T cell repertoires in COVID-19. Measured with immunoSEQ multiplex PCR; TCRdb has only the in-frame clones, and not every one. The data contain 300,000 to 400,000 clones, 88% of them seen just once; the ten biggest clones take up about 3.9%. Sample: peripheral blood. Source of these receptors: a woman in her 50s with active or convalescent COVID-19. The CDR3 runs from the conserved cysteine through the conserved F or W. D genes are given only for firm matches. Size is omitted from some rows. Given values are once, few, many or a class for expanded clones.

-	TRBJ1-1	-	TRBV11-1	CASSLRPTRGNTEAFF	TGTGCCAGCAGCTTACGCCCGACCAGAGGGAACACTGAAGCTTTCTTT
TRBD2	TRBJ2-3	-	TRBV5-4	CASSLGLAGHISTDTQYF	TGTGCCAGCAGCCTGGGACTAGCGGGGCACATTAGCACAGATACGCAGTATTTT
TRBD1	TRBJ1-1	-	TRBV19	CASSIAGQRTYEAFF	TGTGCCAGTAGTATAGCGGGACAGAGGACCTATGAAGCTTTCTTT
TRBD2	TRBJ2-2	-	TRBV11-3	CASSWTSGGRGGELFF	TGTGCCAGCAGCTGGACTAGCGGGGGGCGTGGCGGGGAGCTGTTTTTT
-	TRBJ2-2	once	TRBV6-2/TRBV6-3	CASSYRAGVLTNTGELFF	TGTGCCAGCAGTTACAGGGCAGGGGTTCTAACCAACACCGGGGAGCTGTTTTTT
TRBD1	TRBJ2-3	-	TRBV7-2	CASSSRQGTQYF	TGTGCCAGCAGCTCTAGACAGGGGACGCAGTATTTT
TRBD1	TRBJ1-1	-	TRBV5-1	CASSETGGARTEAFF	TGCGCCAGCAGCGAGACAGGGGGCGCGAGGACTGAAGCTTTCTTT
-	TRBJ2-2	-	TRBV6-2/TRBV6-3	CASSYLSGELFF	TGTGCCAGCAGTTACCTGTCCGGGGAGCTGTTTTTT
TRBD1	TRBJ2-7	-	TRBV3-1/TRBV3-2	CASSHTQQGDYEQYF	TGTGCCAGCAGCCACACACAACAGGGGGACTACGAGCAGTACTTC
TRBD2	TRBJ2-1	-	TRBV6-5	CASSLRLAGYNEQFF	TGTGCCAGCAGCCTCAGGCTAGCGGGATACAATGAGCAGTTCTTC
-	TRBJ1-4	-	TRBV9	CASSPEGRGNEKLFF	TGTGCCAGCAGCCCAGAGGGACGGGGGAATGAAAAACTGTTTTTT
-	TRBJ1-4	-	TRBV30	CAWDRDYNEKLFF	TGTGCCTGGGACCGGGACTACAACGAAAAACTGTTTTTT
TRBD2	TRBJ2-5	-	TRBV28	CASSRTSGRGPRQETQYF	TGTGCCAGCAGCCGTACTAGCGGGAGAGGCCCGAGACAAGAGACCCAGTACTTC
-	TRBJ1-5	-	TRBV18	CASSLEWQPNQPQHF	TGTGCCAGCTCTTTGGAGTGGCAGCCCAATCAGCCCCAGCATTTT
-	TRBJ1-6	once	TRBV28	CASSSPLGREGSPLHF	TGTGCCAGCAGTTCTCCCCTTGGGAGGGAGGGCTCACCCCTCCACTTT
TRBD1	TRBJ1-1	-	TRBV5-1	CASSPKGQRTTNTEAFF	TGCGCCAGCAGCCCGAAGGGACAGAGAACAACGAACACTGAAGCTTTCTTT
TRBD1	TRBJ2-7	-	TRBV5-1	CASSLQGSEQYF	TGCGCCAGCAGCTTACAGGGGTCCGAGCAGTACTTC
TRBD1	TRBJ1-2	-	TRBV9	CASSHPGQGPTRGYTF	TGTGCCAGCAGCCACCCTGGACAGGGGCCGACGAGGGGCTACACCTTC
TRBD1	TRBJ2-7	-	TRBV9	CASSGDSYEQYF	TGTGCCAGCAGCGGGGACAGCTACGAGCAGTACTTC
-	TRBJ2-7	once	TRBV12-3/TRBV12-4	CASSTGGLEQYF	TGTGCCAGCAGTACCGGGGGGCTCGAGCAGTACTTC
TRBD2	TRBJ2-1	-	TRBV29-1	CSVPKQAGGRSYNEQFF	TGCAGCGTCCCCAAGCAAGCGGGGGGCCGCTCCTACAATGAGCAGTTCTTC
-	TRBJ2-1	-	TRBV9	CASSPKTDSSYNEQFF	TGTGCCAGCAGCCCCAAGACAGACAGCTCCTACAATGAGCAGTTCTTC
TRBD1	TRBJ1-5	-	TRBV28	CASSFGTGNHQPQHF	TGTGCCAGCAGTTTTGGGACAGGGAACCATCAGCCCCAGCATTTT
TRBD1	TRBJ2-2	-	TRBV18	CASSQGADTGELFF	TGTGCCAGCTCACAGGGGGCGGACACCGGGGAGCTGTTTTTT
-	TRBJ2-2	once	TRBV5-1	CASSTGQLAGELFF	TGCGCCAGCAGCACCGGACAGCTGGCCGGGGAGCTGTTTTTT
TRBD2	TRBJ2-1	-	TRBV15	CATSRSSSGPYNEQFF	TGTGCCACCAGCAGAAGTTCTAGCGGGCCATACAATGAGCAGTTCTTC
-	TRBJ1-5	-	TRBV19	CASTTAAINQPQHF	TGTGCCAGTACTACGGCGGCAATCAATCAGCCCCAGCATTTT
-	TRBJ1-5	-	TRBV11-2	CASSPRSGNQPQHF	TGTGCCAGCAGTCCCAGATCAGGGAATCAGCCCCAGCATTTT
TRBD2	TRBJ2-3	-	TRBV7-2	CASSPIAGGLDTQYF	TGTGCCAGCAGCCCGATAGCGGGGGGCTTAGATACGCAGTATTTT
-	TRBJ2-2	-	TRBV5-4	CASSLDDINTGELFF	TGTGCCAGCAGCTTGGATGACATAAACACCGGGGAGCTGTTTTTT
TRBD1	TRBJ2-5	-	TRBV28	CASSPTGSQETQYF	TGTGCCAGCAGTCCGACAGGGAGCCAAGAGACCCAGTACTTC
TRBD1	TRBJ1-5	-	TRBV28	CASQGVNQPQHF	TGTGCCAGTCAGGGGGTAAATCAGCCCCAGCATTTT
TRBD1	TRBJ1-2	-	TRBV5-8	CASSSTGGRYTF	TGTGCCAGCAGCTCAACAGGGGGACGCTACACCTTC
-	TRBJ1-6	few	TRBV5-4	CASSLVQDNSPLHF	TGTGCCAGCAGCTTAGTACAGGATAATTCACCCCTCCACTTT
TRBD1	TRBJ2-7	-	TRBV27	CASSQGQGTYEQYF	TGTGCCAGCAGCCAGGGACAGGGAACCTACGAGCAGTACTTC
TRBD1	TRBJ1-2	-	TRBV27	CATRRTGANYGYTF	TGTGCCACCAGGAGGACAGGGGCTAACTATGGCTACACCTTC
TRBD1	TRBJ1-2	-	TRBV6-5	CASSYSYRQGTGGYTF	TGTGCCAGCAGTTACTCGTACCGACAGGGGACGGGAGGCTACACCTTC
TRBD1	TRBJ1-1	-	TRBV19	CASIVRDSGTEAFF	TGTGCCAGTATTGTTCGGGACAGTGGCACTGAAGCTTTCTTT
TRBD1	TRBJ2-5	once	TRBV4-3	CASSQETGLGQETQYF	TGCGCCAGCAGCCAAGAGACAGGGCTCGGTCAAGAGACCCAGTACTTC
TRBD1	TRBJ1-1	-	TRBV5-1	CASSLDVTGATEAFF	TGCGCCAGCAGCTTGGACGTGACAGGGGCTACTGAAGCTTTCTTT
TRBD1	TRBJ1-1	-	TRBV6-2/TRBV6-3	CASSQPPGQAVVNTEAFF	TGTGCCAGCAGTCAACCGCCGGGACAGGCCGTCGTGAACACTGAAGCTTTCTTT
-	TRBJ1-2	-	TRBV23-1	CASRTGKLTNYGYTF	TGCGCCAGCAGAACCGGGAAGCTCACTAACTATGGCTACACCTTC
-	TRBJ1-1	-	TRBV19	CASSPRTVNTEAFF	TGTGCCAGTAGTCCCCGGACAGTGAACACTGAAGCTTTCTTT
-	TRBJ1-3	-	TRBV24-1	CATSDPTGSGNTIYF	TGTGCCACCAGTGACCCTACAGGGTCTGGAAACACCATATATTTT
TRBD2	TRBJ2-1	once	TRBV6-2/TRBV6-3	CASSPRGTRMHNEQFF	TGTGCCAGCAGCCCCCGGGGGACTAGAATGCACAATGAGCAGTTCTTC
TRBD2	TRBJ2-1	-	TRBV27	CASSFFGGGYNEQFF	TGTGCCAGCAGTTTTTTCGGCGGGGGCTACAATGAGCAGTTCTTC
-	TRBJ1-2	once	TRBV10-3	CAISESSGQEIYGYTF	TGTGCCATCAGTGAGTCGTCAGGTCAGGAAATTTATGGCTACACCTTC